This T cell receptor (beta chain) was identified in a study of T cells after yellow fever vaccination. From the 5' RACE reads, TCRdb called clonotypes with MiXCR, one entry per CDR3 protein. Of about 170,000 distinct CDR3 sequences listed, 9.5% to 12% are singletons. The CDR3 length is 16 residues. Trimming at V came to 1 base and at J to 3 bases, leaving 6 bases not matched to a gene. Germline V gene lookup returns CDR1 MGHDK and CDR2 SYGVNS. This clonotype occurred many times. Sequencing used CD8+ T cells sorted from PBMCs, obtained 15 days after the yellow fever booster vaccination. J is TRBJ2-3 and V is TRBV25-1; 8 bases match TRBD2. The TCR originated in a man aged 18 to 30 who received the YFV17D yellow fever vaccine. Here the CDR3 reads CASSESRRGVTDTQYF. DNA of the CDR3: TGTGCCAGCAGTGAATCACGGCGGGGGGTAACAGATACGCAGTATTTT.